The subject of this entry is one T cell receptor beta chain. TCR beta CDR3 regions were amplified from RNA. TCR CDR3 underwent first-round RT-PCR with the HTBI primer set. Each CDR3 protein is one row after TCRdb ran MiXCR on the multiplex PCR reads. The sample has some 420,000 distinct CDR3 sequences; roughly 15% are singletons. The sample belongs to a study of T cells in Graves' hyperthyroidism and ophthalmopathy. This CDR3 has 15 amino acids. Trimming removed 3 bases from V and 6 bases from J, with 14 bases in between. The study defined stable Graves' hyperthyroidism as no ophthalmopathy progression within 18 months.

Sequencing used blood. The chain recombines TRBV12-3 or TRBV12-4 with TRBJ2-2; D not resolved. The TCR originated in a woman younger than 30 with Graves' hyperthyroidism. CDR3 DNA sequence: TGTGCCAGCAGTTTTTTCGGTTTAGCCGCCGGGGAGCTGTTTTTT. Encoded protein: CASSFFGLAAGELFF.